Following are 29 T cell receptor beta chains from one sample sequenced in a study of blood T cell repertoires in COVID-19. Sequencing was performed with immunoSEQ multiplex PCR; in TCRdb, only in-frame clones are kept and a portion is missing. The sample includes about 130,000 clones, over 75% of them seen just once. Sequenced: peripheral blood. All receptors come from a woman of 80 years or more with acute or convalescent COVID-19.

The chain joins TRBV4-2 to TRBJ1-4; tentative D call: TRBD1 (5 bases). V lost 0 bases and J lost 3, with 5 bases in between. The CDR3 contains 14 residues. CDR1 is LGHNA, CDR2 YNFKEQ, per germline. The CDR3 DNA is TGTGCCAGCAGCCAAGACAGGGCTAATGAAAAACTGTTTTTT. Protein product: CASSQDRANEKLFF.

With regard to this clone: The junction departs from the called germline gene at one end, perhaps through a read error. The gene calls are TRBV20-1 and TRBJ1-2; D gene uncertain. CDR1 is DFQATT and CDR2 is SNEGSKA in the germline V gene (reference sequence). The CDR3 is 11 amino acids. This chain's CDR3 is CSARQVYVYTF. For the CDR3, the DNA is TGCAGTGCTAGACAGGTCTATGTCTACACCTTC.

This clone appeared a single time. The rearrangement joins TRBV27 to TRBJ1-1; D call uncertain. The V end was cut by 6 bases, the J end by 1 base, with 15 bases between. The CDR3 runs 15 residues. CDR1 and CDR2 (germline): MNHEY, SMNVEV (reference sequence). CDR3 DNA sequence: TGTGCCAGCAGCCGTACCCTCTTCGGGAACACTGAAGCTTTCTTT. Translated, it gives CASSRTLFGNTEAFF.

The chain employs TRBV5-1 and TRBJ2-7; 7 bases match TRBD1. CDR1 is SGHRS and CDR2 is YFSETQ in the germline V gene. This CDR3 is 13 amino acids long. Unmatched junction bases numbered 2, after V lost 1 base and J lost 4 bases. Here the CDR3 reads CASSLQQGYEQYF. In DNA, the CDR3 is TGCGCCAGCAGCTTGCAACAGGGGTACGAGCAGTACTTC.

This CDR3 reads CASSLETGGRITYEQYF. CDR3 DNA: TGTGCCAGCAGCTTGGAAACGGGCGGGCGAATTACCTACGAGCAGTACTTC. The chain links TRBV5-6 to TRBJ2-7, with D possibly being TRBD2 (5 bases). CDR1 and CDR2 from the germline V gene are SGHDT and YYEEEE. The CDR3 is made up of 17 amino acids. V was cut by 0 bases and J by 2 bases, with 18 bases left in between.

This chain connects TRBV19 to TRBJ1-1, with a weak D call TRBD1 (6 bases). Deletions cut 5 bases from V and 2 bases from J, with 15 bases between. The CDR3 length is 15 residues. Germline lookup yields CDR1 LNHDA and CDR2 SQIVND (reference sequence). In DNA, the CDR3 is TGTGCCAGTAGTCCGCAGGGGTCGCTCAACACTGAAGCTTTCTTT. This gives the protein CASSPQGSLNTEAFF.

The chain links TRBV7-9 to TRBJ1-4; the match to TRBD1 covers 9 bases. Germline lookup yields CDR1 SEHNR and CDR2 FQNEAQ (reference sequence). Losses at the gene ends were 5 bases for V and 8 bases for J; bases not matched to a gene: 6. CDR3 length: 14 amino acids. CDR3 sequence (DNA): TGTGCCAGCAGCCCCGGGACAGGGAAAGAAAAACTGTTTTTT. The encoded protein is CASSPGTGKEKLFF.

The chain links TRBV7-6 to TRBJ1-2; D call uncertain. Germline V lookup: CDR1 SGHVS, CDR2 FNYEAQ. CDR3 length: 12 residues. The V gene lost 5 bases and the J gene lost 8 bases, with 12 bases spanning the gap. Here the CDR3 DNA reads TGTGCCAGCAGCCGAGACTACGGAGGCTACACCTTC. Translated, it gives CASSRDYGGYTF. Based on the CDR3 plus reference TRBV7-6 and TRBJ1-2, the full variable domain is GAGVSQSPRYKVTKRGQDVALRCDPISGHVSLYWYRQALGQGPEFLTYFNYEAQQDKSGLPNDRFSAERPEGSISTLTIQRTEQRDSAMYRCASSRDYGGYTFGSGTRLTVV.

The V gene is TRBV6-6, the J gene TRBJ1-5; tentative D call: TRBD1 (6 bases). The CDR3 extends over 13 amino acids. The germline V gene has CDR1 MNHNY and CDR2 SVGAGI (reference sequence). Trimming shortened V by 7 bases and J by 5 bases, and 12 bases separated the two germline ends. The CDR3 coding sequence is TGTGCCAGCAACCCCAACAGGGATCAGCCCCAGCATTTT. Its protein is CASNPNRDQPQHF.

The chain employs TRBV2 and TRBJ1-3, with TRBD1 as a possible D gene (6 bases). CDR3 length equals 15 residues. The germline V gene has CDR1 SNHLY and CDR2 FYNNEI. V gave up 4 bases and J gave up 4 bases, with 14 bases separating them. Here the CDR3 reads CASSVEQGRGNTIYF. The CDR3 nucleotides read TGTGCCAGCAGTGTTGAACAGGGAAGAGGAAACACCATATATTTT.

The chain carries TRBV5-4 and TRBJ1-1, with D possibly TRBD1 on 6 matching bases. V shed 7 bases and J shed 0 bases, with 10 bases lying between them. The CDR3 covers 13 residues. Germline V CDR1 and CDR2: SGHNT, YYREEE (reference sequence). The CDR3 coding sequence is TGTGCCAGCGGACAGCCGCTGAACACTGAAGCTTTCTTT. Translated, it gives CASGQPLNTEAFF. Full variable domain (outside the CDR3, taken from reference TRBV5-4 and TRBJ1-1): ETGVTQSPTHLIKTRGQQVTLRCSSQSGHNTVSWYQQALGQGPQFIFQYYREEENGRGNFPPRFSGLQFPNYSSELNVNALELDDSALYLCASGQPLNTEAFFGQGTRLTVV.

This clone has a single count. The rearrangement joins TRBV19 to TRBJ1-1, with D maybe TRBD1 (6 bases). The CDR3 sequence is 15 residues long. V lost 6 bases and J lost 4, with 18 bases in between. CDR1 is LNHDA, CDR2 SQIVND, per germline (reference sequence). The DNA for the CDR3 is TGTGCCAGTAGCCCTAGGGGGGGAGTCGGCACTGAAGCTTTCTTT. Its translation: CASSPRGGVGTEAFF. Filled out from reference TRBV19 and TRBJ1-1, the complete variable domain reads DGGITQSPKYLFRKEGQNVTLSCEQNLNHDAMYWYRQDPGQGLRLIYYSQIVNDFQKGDIAEGYSVSREKKESFPLTVTSAQKNPTAFYLCASSPRGGVGTEAFFGQGTRLTVV.

This chain uses TRBV4-1 with TRBJ1-2; tentative D call: TRBD1 (5 bases). The V end lost 3 bases, the J end lost 6 bases, and 14 bases lay between the germline ends. The germline V gene encodes CDR1 MGHRA and CDR2 YSYEKL. This CDR3 is built from 14 residues. The CDR3 nucleotides are TGCGCCAGCAGCCAGAGGGAGGGGTGGGATGGCTACACCTTC. It is translated as CASSQREGWDGYTF.

The CDR3 coding sequence is TGCGCCAGCAGCTTATGGACTAGCGGCGATTACAATGAGCAGTTCTTC. Its protein is CASSLWTSGDYNEQFF. The gene calls are TRBV4-1 and TRBJ2-1; 10 bases fit TRBD2. CDR3 length: 16 residues. The germline gives CDR1 MGHRA, CDR2 YSYEKL. V lost 5 bases and J lost 4; bases outside the gene matches: 8.

V and J are TRBV6-6 and TRBJ1-2; perhaps TRBD1 as D (5 bases). The V end was cut by 5 bases, the J end by 4 bases, with 11 bases between. This CDR3 is 13 amino acids long. The V gene's germline CDR1 is MNHNY and CDR2 SVGAGI (reference sequence). The CDR3 is CASSRAGPYGYTF. CDR3 coding DNA: TGTGCCAGCAGTAGGGCAGGGCCCTATGGCTACACCTTC.

This clone has a handful of counts. The chain uses TRBV5-6 and TRBJ1-1; D gene ambiguous. With 4 bases removed from V and 2 bases from J, the gap between germline ends came to 9 bases. Looked up from germline, CDR1 is SGHDT and CDR2 is YYEEEE. This CDR3 has 13 residues. The CDR3 protein is CASSVALNTEAFF. CDR3 bases: TGTGCCAGCAGCGTAGCCCTCAACACTGAAGCTTTCTTT.

J is TRBJ1-2 and V is TRBV4-3; 8 positions agree with TRBD1. Germline lookup yields CDR1 LGHNA and CDR2 YSLEER. The V gene end was trimmed by 3 bases and the J gene end by 2 bases; junction bases not matched to a gene: 5. This CDR3 contains 15 residues. CDR3 region: CASSQTGQGNYGYTF. The CDR3, as DNA: TGCGCCAGCAGCCAGACCGGACAGGGCAACTATGGCTACACCTTC.

This chain joins TRBV9 and TRBJ1-2, with TRBD1 as a possible D gene (5 bases). This CDR3 contains 15 residues. The V end lost 0 bases, the J end lost 4 bases, and 13 bases lay between the germline ends. Germline V CDR1 and CDR2: SGDLS, YYNGEE. DNA of the CDR3: TGTGCCAGCAGCGTAGCGGGCAGGGCCGGCTATGGCTACACCTTC. This codes for CASSVAGRAGYGYTF.

The chain links TRBV5-1 to TRBJ2-5; 7 bases align to TRBD1. V lost 4 bases and J lost 5; bases outside the gene matches: 8. The CDR3 extends over 14 amino acids. From germline, CDR1 is SGHRS and CDR2 YFSETQ. CDR3 in DNA: TGCGCCAGCAGCGCCGGGACAGCGAGCGAGACCCAGTACTTC. Translating it yields CASSAGTASETQYF.

This clone was counted only a few times. The chain joins TRBV5-1 to TRBJ1-1; no clear D. Germline-derived CDR1 and CDR2 are SGHRS and YFSETQ. This CDR3 contains 14 residues. V lost 6 bases and J 1 base, leaving 13 bases between the germline ends. The CDR3 loop is CASNFDTQNTEAFF. The CDR3 DNA reads TGCGCCAGCAACTTCGACACCCAGAACACTGAAGCTTTCTTT.

The rearrangement uses TRBV2 and TRBJ2-3; D ambiguous. CDR1 is SNHLY, CDR2 FYNNEI, per germline. The CDR3 length is 12 residues. The V end was cut by 8 bases, the J end by 6 bases, with 12 bases between. CDR3 DNA sequence: TGTGCCAGCCGACGGAGTAGCGATACGCAGTATTTT. This gives the protein CASRRSSDTQYF.

This rearrangement joins TRBV5-4 to TRBJ2-7; D call uncertain. Per the germline V gene, CDR1 is SGHNT and CDR2 is YYREEE (reference sequence). The CDR3 has 14 residues. V was shortened by 3 bases and J by 2 bases, with 12 bases between the two germline ends. CDR3 sequence (DNA): TGTGCCAGCAGCTCCAGACAAGCACCCTACGAGCAGTACTTC. Protein product: CASSSRQAPYEQYF.

The CDR3 loop is CASRSGAATSTDTQYF. DNA of the CDR3: TGTGCCAGCAGAAGCGGGGCCGCAACTAGCACAGATACGCAGTATTTT. This chain uses TRBV2 with TRBJ2-3, with TRBD2 matching 7 bases. The germline gives CDR1 SNHLY, CDR2 FYNNEI. The J segment lost 0 bases and the V segment lost 6 bases, leaving 9 bases of the junction unmatched. The CDR3 extends over 16 amino acids.

V is TRBV5-1 and J is TRBJ2-6, with D possibly being TRBD1 (6 bases). Germline CDR1 and CDR2: SGHRS and YFSETQ. Trimming stripped 3 bases from V and 2 bases from J, with 12 bases between. The CDR3 contains 16 residues. CDR3 sequence reads: CASSYLTGTGANVLTF. For the CDR3, the DNA is TGCGCCAGCAGCTACCTGACAGGTACTGGGGCCAACGTCCTGACTTTC.

This sequence joins TRBV7-6 and TRBJ1-1; D gene uncertain. V was clipped by 2 bases and J by 1 base, with 14 bases between them. There are 16 residues in the CDR3. Germline-derived CDR1 and CDR2 are SGHVS and FNYEAQ. CDR3: CASSLSRQTKNTEAFF. DNA for the CDR3: TGTGCCAGCAGCTTATCTCGGCAGACTAAGAACACTGAAGCTTTCTTT.

The chain uses TRBV5-1 and TRBJ1-6; 10 bases fit TRBD1. In germline, CDR1 is SGHRS, CDR2 YFSETQ. The CDR3 spans 16 residues. V lost 1 base to trimming and J lost 8 bases; unmatched junction nucleotides: 6. CDR3 region: CASSLTRQGADSPLHF. Written as DNA, the CDR3 is TGCGCCAGCAGCTTGACAAGACAGGGGGCGGATTCACCCCTCCACTTT.

The V gene is TRBV11-1, the J gene TRBJ1-2, with 9 bases identical to TRBD1. With 4 bases clipped from V and 6 bases from J, the junction kept 6 bases outside the gene matches. There are 14 residues in the CDR3. Germline V lookup: CDR1 SGHAT, CDR2 FQDESV (reference sequence). As DNA, the CDR3 is TGTGCCAGCAGCTCAACCTGGACAGGGGATGGCTACACCTTC. This translates into CASSSTWTGDGYTF.

The rearrangement links TRBV28 to TRBJ1-1; 8 bases are shared with TRBD1. Germline V gene data show CDR1 as MDHEN and CDR2 as SYDVKM. V lost 6 bases and J lost 10; bases outside the gene matches: 7. CDR3 length: 12 residues. CDR3 sequence (DNA): TGTGCCAGCAGAAGAACACAGGGGGGAGCTTTCTTT. This codes for CASRRTQGGAFF.

This clone was recorded a few times. The chain combines TRBV5-1 with TRBJ1-1; D gene ambiguous. The CDR3 spans 13 residues. The V gene lost 2 bases and the J gene lost 10 bases, with 15 bases spanning the gap. Germline values: CDR1 SGHRS, CDR2 YFSETQ. CDR3 nucleotides: TGCGCCAGCAGCTTCGCCGGAGCTGCTGGAGCTTTCTTT. Translating gives CASSFAGAAGAFF.